These T cell receptor beta chains were read from a single sample in a study of graft-versus-host responses after intestinal transplantation. Their cognate antigens are unknown. TCRdb keeps only in-frame clones here, not all; method: immunoSEQ multiplex PCR. This sample carries roughly 100,000 clones, about 90% of them seen once, and the ten largest clones take approximately 1%. Sequences were derived from unstimulated CD4+ T cells sorted from spleen or lymph node cells, sampled before intestinal transplant. The receptors originated from a human donor who received an intestinal transplant. The CDR3 runs from the conserved cysteine through the conserved F or W. D genes are given only for firm matches.

V: TRBV4-1
J: TRBJ1-3
length: 16
D: .
DNA: TGCGCCAGCAGCCAAGAGCGCCTCGAGGGCGGAAACACCATATATTTT
CDR3: CASSQERLEGGNTIYF

V: TRBV7-2
J: TRBJ1-1
length: 13
D: .
DNA: TGTGCCAGCACCAGGGGCCTGAACACTGAAGCTTTCTTT
CDR3: CASTRGLNTEAFF

V: TRBV6-5
J: TRBJ2-7
length: 15
D: TRBD2
DNA: TGTGCCAGCAAAAGTGGACCTAGCGGGACCTACGAGCAGTACTTC
CDR3: CASKSGPSGTYEQYF

V: TRBV5-1
J: TRBJ2-5
length: 15
D: .
DNA: TGCGCCAGACCCGGGGCTAGCTCTCCCCAAGAGACCCAGTACTTC
CDR3: CARPGASSPQETQYF

V: TRBV10-3
J: TRBJ1-6
length: 15
D: TRBD1
DNA: TGTGCCATCAGTGGTACGGACAGGGGAGGTTCACCCCTCCACTTT
CDR3: CAISGTDRGGSPLHF

V: TRBV6-6
J: TRBJ2-3
length: 16
D: TRBD2
DNA: TGTGCCAGCAGCCCAGGACTAGCGGGAGGCACAGATACGCAGTATTTT
CDR3: CASSPGLAGGTDTQYF

V: TRBV6-1
J: TRBJ2-5
length: 18
D: .
DNA: TGTGCCAGCAGTGAAGTGAACGGACAAACAGGGTTGTTAGAGACCCAGTACTTC
CDR3: CASSEVNGQTGLLETQYF

V: TRBV25-1
J: TRBJ1-1
length: 14
D: .
DNA: TGTGCCAGCAGTGACCAGGGGAACCCAACTGAAGCTTTCTTT
CDR3: CASSDQGNPTEAFF

V: TRBV5-4
J: TRBJ1-6
length: 15
D: .
DNA: TGTGCCAGCAGCTATACAGGGAGGGGGAATTCACCCCTCCACTTT
CDR3: CASSYTGRGNSPLHF

V: TRBV7-3
J: TRBJ2-5
length: 12
D: .
DNA: TGTGCCCACCCGGAGCCCCAAGAGACCCAGTACTTC
CDR3: CAHPEPQETQYF